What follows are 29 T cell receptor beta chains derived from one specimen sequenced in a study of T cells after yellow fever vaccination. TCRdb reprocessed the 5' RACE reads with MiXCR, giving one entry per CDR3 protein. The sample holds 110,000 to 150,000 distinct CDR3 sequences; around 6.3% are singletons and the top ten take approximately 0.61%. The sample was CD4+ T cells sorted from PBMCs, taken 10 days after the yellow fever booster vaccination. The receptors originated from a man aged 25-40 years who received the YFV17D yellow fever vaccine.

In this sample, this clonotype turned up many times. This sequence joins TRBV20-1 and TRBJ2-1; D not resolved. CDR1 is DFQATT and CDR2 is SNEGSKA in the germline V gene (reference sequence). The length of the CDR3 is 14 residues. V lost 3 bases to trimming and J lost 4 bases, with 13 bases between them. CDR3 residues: CSARGPVLYNEQFF. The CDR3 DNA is TGCAGTGCTAGGGGCCCGGTCCTTTACAATGAGCAGTTCTTC.

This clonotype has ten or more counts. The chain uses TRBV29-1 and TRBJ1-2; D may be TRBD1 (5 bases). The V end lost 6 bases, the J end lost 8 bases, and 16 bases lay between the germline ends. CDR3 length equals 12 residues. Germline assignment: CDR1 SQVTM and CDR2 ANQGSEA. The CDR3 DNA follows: TGCAGCGTAAAACAGAGGAGGGGCGGCTACACCTTC. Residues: CSVKQRRGGYTF.

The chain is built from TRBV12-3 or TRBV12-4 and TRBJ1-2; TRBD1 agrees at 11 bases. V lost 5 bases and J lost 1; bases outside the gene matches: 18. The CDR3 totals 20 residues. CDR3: CASSTRTGGAQGAGNYGYTF. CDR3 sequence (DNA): TGTGCCAGCAGTACCCGGACAGGGGGCGCACAGGGGGCTGGTAACTATGGCTACACCTTC.

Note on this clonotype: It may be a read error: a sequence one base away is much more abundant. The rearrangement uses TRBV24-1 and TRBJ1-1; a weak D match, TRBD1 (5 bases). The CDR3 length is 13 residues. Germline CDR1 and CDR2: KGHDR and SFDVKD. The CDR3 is CATSDVLGTEASF. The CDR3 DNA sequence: TGTGCCACCAGTGATGTCTTGGGGACTGAAGCTTCCTTT.

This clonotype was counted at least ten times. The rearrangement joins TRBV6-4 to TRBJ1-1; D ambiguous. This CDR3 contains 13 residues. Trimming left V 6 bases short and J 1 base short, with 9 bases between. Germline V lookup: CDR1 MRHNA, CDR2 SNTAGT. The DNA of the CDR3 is TGTGCCAGCAGCACGACTCCGAACACTGAAGCTTTCTTT. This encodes CASSTTPNTEAFF.

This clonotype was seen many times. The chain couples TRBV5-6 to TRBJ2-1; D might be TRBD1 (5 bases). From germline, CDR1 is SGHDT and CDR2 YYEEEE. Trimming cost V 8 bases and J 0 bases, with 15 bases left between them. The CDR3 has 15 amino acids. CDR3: CASLGASSSYNEQFF. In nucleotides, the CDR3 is TGTGCCAGTCTAGGGGCCTCGAGCTCCTACAATGAGCAGTTCTTC.

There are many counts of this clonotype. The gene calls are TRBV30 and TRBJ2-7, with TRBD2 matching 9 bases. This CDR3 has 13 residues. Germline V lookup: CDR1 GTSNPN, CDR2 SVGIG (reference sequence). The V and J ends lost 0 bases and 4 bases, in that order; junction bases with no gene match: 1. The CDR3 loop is CAWSVLAGYEQYF. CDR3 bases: TGTGCCTGGAGTGTACTAGCGGGTTACGAGCAGTACTTC.

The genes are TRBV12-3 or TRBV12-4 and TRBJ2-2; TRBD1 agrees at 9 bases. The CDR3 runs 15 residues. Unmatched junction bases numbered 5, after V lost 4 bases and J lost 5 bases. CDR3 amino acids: CASSYGQGLTGELFF. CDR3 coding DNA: TGTGCCAGCAGTTACGGACAGGGGTTGACCGGGGAGCTGTTTTTT.

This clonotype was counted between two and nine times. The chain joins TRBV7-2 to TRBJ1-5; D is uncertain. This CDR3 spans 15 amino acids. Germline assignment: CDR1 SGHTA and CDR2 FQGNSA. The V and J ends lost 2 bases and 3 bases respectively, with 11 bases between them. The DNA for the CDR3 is TGTGCCAGCAGCTTAAGGGCTAGAGACAATCAGCCCCAGCATTTT. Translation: CASSLRARDNQPQHF.

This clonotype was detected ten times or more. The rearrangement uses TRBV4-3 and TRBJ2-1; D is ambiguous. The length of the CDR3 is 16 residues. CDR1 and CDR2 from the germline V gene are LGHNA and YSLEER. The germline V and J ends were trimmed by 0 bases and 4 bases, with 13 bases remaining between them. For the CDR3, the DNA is TGCGCCAGCAGCCAAGAATTTACTGCCTCATACAATGAGCAGTTCTTC. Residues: CASSQEFTASYNEQFF.

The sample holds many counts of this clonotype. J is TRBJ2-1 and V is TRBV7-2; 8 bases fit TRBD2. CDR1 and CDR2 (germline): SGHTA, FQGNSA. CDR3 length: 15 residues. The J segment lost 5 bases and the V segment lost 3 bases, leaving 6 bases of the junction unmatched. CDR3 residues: CASSFRSAGDNEQFF. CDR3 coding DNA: TGTGCCAGCAGCTTCCGGTCAGCGGGGGACAATGAGCAGTTCTTC.

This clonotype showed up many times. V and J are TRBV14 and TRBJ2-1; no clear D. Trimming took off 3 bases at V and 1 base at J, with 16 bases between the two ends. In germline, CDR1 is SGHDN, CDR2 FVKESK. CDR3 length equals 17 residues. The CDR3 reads CASSHQIGFRSYNEQFF. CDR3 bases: TGTGCCAGCAGCCACCAGATCGGGTTCAGATCCTACAATGAGCAGTTCTTC. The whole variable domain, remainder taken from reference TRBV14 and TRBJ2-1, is EAGVTQFPSHSVIEKGQTVTLRCDPISGHDNLYWYRRVMGKEIKFLLHFVKESKQDESGMPNNRFLAERTGGTYSTLKVQPAELEDSGVYFCASSHQIGFRSYNEQFFGPGTRLTVL.

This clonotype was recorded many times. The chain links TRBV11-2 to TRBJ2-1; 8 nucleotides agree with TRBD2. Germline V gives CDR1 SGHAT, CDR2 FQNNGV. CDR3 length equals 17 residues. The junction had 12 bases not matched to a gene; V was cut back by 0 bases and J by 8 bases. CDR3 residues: CASSLEASGRYVDEQFF. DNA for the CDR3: TGTGCCAGCAGCTTAGAAGCGAGCGGGAGATACGTCGATGAGCAGTTCTTC.

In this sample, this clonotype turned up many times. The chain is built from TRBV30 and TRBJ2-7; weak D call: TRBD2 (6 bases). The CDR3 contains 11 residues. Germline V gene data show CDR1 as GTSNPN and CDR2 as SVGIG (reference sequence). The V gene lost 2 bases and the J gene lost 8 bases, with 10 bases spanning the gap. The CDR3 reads CAWSPGRKQYF. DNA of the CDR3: TGTGCCTGGAGTCCCGGGAGAAAGCAGTACTTC.

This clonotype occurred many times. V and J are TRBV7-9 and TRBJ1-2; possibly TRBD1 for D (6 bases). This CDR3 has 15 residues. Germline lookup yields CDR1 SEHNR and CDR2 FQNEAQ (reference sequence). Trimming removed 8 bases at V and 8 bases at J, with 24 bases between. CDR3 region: CASEASGVDSEGYTF. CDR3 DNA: TGTGCCAGCGAGGCTAGCGGGGTGGACAGCGAAGGCTACACCTTC. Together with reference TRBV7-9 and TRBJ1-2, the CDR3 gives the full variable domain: DTGVSQNPRHKITKRGQNVTFRCDPISEHNRLYWYRQTLGQGPEFLTYFQNEAQLEKSRLLSDRFSAERPKGSFSTLEIQRTEQGDSAMYLCASEASGVDSEGYTFGSGTRLTVV.

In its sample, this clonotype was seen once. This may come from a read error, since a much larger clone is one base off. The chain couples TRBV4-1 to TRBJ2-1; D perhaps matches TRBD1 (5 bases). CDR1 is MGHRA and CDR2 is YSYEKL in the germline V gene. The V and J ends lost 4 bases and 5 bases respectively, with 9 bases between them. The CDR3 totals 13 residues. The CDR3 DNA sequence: TGCGCCAGCAGCCGCGACAGTGACAATGAGCAGTTCTTC. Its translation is CASSRDSDNEQFF.

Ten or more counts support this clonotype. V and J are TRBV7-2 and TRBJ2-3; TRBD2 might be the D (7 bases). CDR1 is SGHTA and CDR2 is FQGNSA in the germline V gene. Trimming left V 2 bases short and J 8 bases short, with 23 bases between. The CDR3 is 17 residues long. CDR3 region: CASSLMVGGGIRGTQYF. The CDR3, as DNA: TGTGCCAGCAGCTTAATGGTAGGGGGGGGCATCCGAGGTACGCAGTATTTT.

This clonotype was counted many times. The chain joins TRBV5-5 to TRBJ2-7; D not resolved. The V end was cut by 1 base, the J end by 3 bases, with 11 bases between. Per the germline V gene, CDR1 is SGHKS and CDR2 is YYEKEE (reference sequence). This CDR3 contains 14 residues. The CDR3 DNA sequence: TGTGCCAGCAGCTTGCGGGTCAGGTTCTACGAGCAGTACTTC. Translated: CASSLRVRFYEQYF.

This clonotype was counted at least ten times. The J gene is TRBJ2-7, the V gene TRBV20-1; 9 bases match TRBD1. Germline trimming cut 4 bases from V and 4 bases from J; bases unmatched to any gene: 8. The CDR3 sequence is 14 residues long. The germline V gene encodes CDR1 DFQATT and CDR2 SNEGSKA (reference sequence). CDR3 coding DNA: TGCAGTGCTACCAGGACAGGGGAATTATACGAGCAGTACTTC. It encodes CSATRTGELYEQYF.

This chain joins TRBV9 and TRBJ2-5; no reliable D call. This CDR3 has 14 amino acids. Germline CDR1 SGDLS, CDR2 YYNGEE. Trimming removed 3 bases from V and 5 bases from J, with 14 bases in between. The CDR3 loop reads CASSAQVIWETQYF. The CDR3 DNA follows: TGTGCCAGCAGCGCCCAAGTAATTTGGGAGACCCAGTACTTC.

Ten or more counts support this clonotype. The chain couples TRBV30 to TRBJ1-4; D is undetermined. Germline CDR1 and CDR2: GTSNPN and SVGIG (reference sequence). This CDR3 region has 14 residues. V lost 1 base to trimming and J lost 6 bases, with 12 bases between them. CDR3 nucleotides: TGTGCCTGGAGTGAGCGCGGACTCTATGAAAAACTGTTTTTT. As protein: CAWSERGLYEKLFF.

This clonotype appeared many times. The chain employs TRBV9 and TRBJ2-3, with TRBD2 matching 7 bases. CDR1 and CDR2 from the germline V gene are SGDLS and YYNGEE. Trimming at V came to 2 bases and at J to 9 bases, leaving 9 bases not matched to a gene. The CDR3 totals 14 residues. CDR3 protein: CASSVHGAGETQYF. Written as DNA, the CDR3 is TGTGCCAGCAGCGTGCATGGGGCGGGAGAGACGCAGTATTTT.

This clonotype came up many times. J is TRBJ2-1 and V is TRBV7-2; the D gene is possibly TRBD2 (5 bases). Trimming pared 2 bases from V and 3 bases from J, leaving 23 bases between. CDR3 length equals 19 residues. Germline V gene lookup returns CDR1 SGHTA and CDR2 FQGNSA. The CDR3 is CASSLFRLAWGKFYNEQFF. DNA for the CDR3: TGTGCCAGCAGCTTATTTCGGCTAGCTTGGGGAAAATTCTACAATGAGCAGTTCTTC.

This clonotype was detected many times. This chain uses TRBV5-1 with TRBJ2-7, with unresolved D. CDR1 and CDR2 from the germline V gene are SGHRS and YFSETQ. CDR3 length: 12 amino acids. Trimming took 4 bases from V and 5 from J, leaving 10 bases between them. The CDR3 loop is CASSLPPNEQYF. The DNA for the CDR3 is TGCGCCAGCAGCCTGCCCCCCAACGAGCAGTACTTC. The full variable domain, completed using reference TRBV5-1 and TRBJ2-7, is KAGVTQTPRYLIKTRGQQVTLSCSPISGHRSVSWYQQTPGQGLQFLFEYFSETQRNKGNFPGRFSGRQFSNSRSEMNVSTLELGDSALYLCASSLPPNEQYFGPGTRLTVT.

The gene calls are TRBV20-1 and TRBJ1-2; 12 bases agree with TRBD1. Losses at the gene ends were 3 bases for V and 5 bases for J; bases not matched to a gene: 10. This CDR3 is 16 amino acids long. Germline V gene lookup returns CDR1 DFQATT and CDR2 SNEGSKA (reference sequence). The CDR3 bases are TGCAGTGCTAGTGATCAAGGGACAGGGGGCGGATATGGCTACACCTTC. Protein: CSASDQGTGGGYGYTF.

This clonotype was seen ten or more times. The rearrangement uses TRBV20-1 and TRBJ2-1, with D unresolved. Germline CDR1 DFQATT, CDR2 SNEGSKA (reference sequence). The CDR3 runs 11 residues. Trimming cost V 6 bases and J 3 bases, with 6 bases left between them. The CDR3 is CSAQIYNEQFF. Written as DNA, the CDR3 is TGCAGTGCGCAAATCTACAATGAGCAGTTCTTC.

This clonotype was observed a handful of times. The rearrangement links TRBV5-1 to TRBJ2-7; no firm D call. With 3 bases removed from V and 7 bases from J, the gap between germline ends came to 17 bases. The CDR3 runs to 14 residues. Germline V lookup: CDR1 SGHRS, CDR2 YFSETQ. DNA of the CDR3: TGCGCCAGCAGCTGGGCACAAATCTCGGAAGAGCAGTACTTC. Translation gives CASSWAQISEEQYF.

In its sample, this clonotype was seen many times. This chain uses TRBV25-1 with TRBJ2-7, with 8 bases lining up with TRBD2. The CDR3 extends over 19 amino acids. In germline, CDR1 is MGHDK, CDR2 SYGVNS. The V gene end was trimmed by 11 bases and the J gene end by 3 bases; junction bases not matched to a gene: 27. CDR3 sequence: CARLQGGPLEAGACYEQYF. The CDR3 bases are TGTGCCCGATTGCAGGGCGGTCCACTAGAAGCGGGAGCTTGCTACGAGCAGTACTTC.

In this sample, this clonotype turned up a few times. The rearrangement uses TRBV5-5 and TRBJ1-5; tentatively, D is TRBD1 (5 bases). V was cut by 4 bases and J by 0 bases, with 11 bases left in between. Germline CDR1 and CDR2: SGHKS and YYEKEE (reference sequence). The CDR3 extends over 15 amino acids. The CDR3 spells CASSDDSYSNQPQHF. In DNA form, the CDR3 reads TGTGCCAGCAGCGATGACAGTTATAGCAATCAGCCCCAGCATTTT.